What follows are 28 T cell receptor beta chains derived from one specimen sequenced in a study of cytomegalovirus exposure and HLA in healthy donors. Only in-frame clones appear in the TCRdb table, and some are missing; sequencing was by immunoSEQ multiplex PCR. This sample yields approximately 200,000 clones, of which 84% are seen a single time; around an eighth belongs to the top ten. Material for sequencing was PBMCs. All receptors come from a woman aged 25 to 39 in good health and CMV-seropositive.

J is TRBJ2-7 and V is TRBV27; 8 bases are shared with TRBD1. The ends lost 5 bases at V and 6 bases at J; junction bases unmatched: 9. The CDR3 loop spans 14 amino acids. The germline CDR1 and CDR2 sequences are MNHEY and SMNVEV (reference sequence). The CDR3: CASSPGTGWGEQYF. DNA for the CDR3: TGTGCCAGCAGTCCCGGGACAGGTTGGGGCGAGCAGTACTTC.

This chain joins TRBV5-5 and TRBJ2-7; 8 bases line up with TRBD1. Unmatched junction bases numbered 12, after V lost 1 base and J lost 6 bases. The CDR3 is 16 residues long. CDR1 is SGHKS, CDR2 YYEKEE, per germline (reference sequence). CDR3 residues: CASSLNPAQGASEQYF. DNA of the CDR3: TGTGCCAGCAGCTTGAATCCTGCGCAGGGGGCTTCCGAGCAGTACTTC.

V gene TRBV9 combines with J gene TRBJ1-3; perhaps TRBD1 as D (5 bases). The germline V gene encodes CDR1 SGDLS and CDR2 YYNGEE. This CDR3 has 15 residues. The V end lost 6 bases, the J end lost 2 bases, and 15 bases lay between the germline ends. CDR3 nucleotide sequence: TGTGCCAGCACCATTTCGGGGGAAGCTGGAAACACCATATATTTT. This codes for CASTISGEAGNTIYF.

The CDR3 DNA sequence: TGTGCCACCAGCAGAGATAGCGGGGACGAGCAGTACTTC. Translated, it gives CATSRDSGDEQYF. This sequence joins TRBV15 and TRBJ2-7; 8 bases fit TRBD2. Germline assignment: CDR1 LNHNV and CDR2 YYDKDF (reference sequence). This CDR3 has 13 amino acids. The trim removed 0 bases at V and 5 bases at J, leaving 0 bases unmatched.

The rearrangement links TRBV4-2 to TRBJ2-7; a weak D match, TRBD2 (6 bases). V was shortened by 8 bases and J by 6 bases, with 11 bases between the two germline ends. Germline assignment: CDR1 LGHNA and CDR2 YNFKEQ. CDR3 size: 11 residues. The CDR3 sequence is CASGLGGEQYF. DNA of the CDR3: TGTGCCAGCGGCTTGGGGGGCGAGCAGTACTTC.

The CDR3 DNA follows: TGTGCCAGCAGCCAGGGGGTGGGACAGCCCCAGCATTTT. This sequence encodes CASSQGVGQPQHF. The chain combines TRBV7-9 with TRBJ1-5; 7 nucleotides agree with TRBD1. V dropped 5 bases and J dropped 7; count of bases not matched to a gene: 5. Germline assignment: CDR1 SEHNR and CDR2 FQNEAQ (reference sequence). The CDR3 has 13 residues. The full variable domain, in which reference TRBV7-9 and TRBJ1-5 provide the parts outside the CDR3, is DTGVSQNPRHKITKRGQNVTFRCDPISEHNRLYWYRQTLGQGPEFLTYFQNEAQLEKSRLLSDRFSAERPKGSFSTLEIQRTEQGDSAMYLCASSQGVGQPQHFGDGTRLSIL.

The rearrangement uses TRBV4-1 and TRBJ2-3; 8 bases map to TRBD1. V was pared by 4 bases and J by 3 bases, with 3 bases of the junction left unmatched. CDR3 length equals 14 residues. Germline values: CDR1 MGHRA, CDR2 YSYEKL. This CDR3 reads CASSPGQGTDTQYF. DNA of the CDR3: TGCGCCAGCAGCCCCGGACAGGGAACAGATACGCAGTATTTT.

This sequence joins TRBV28 and TRBJ2-1; the match to TRBD2 covers 11 bases. From germline, CDR1 is MDHEN and CDR2 SYDVKM. V lost 3 bases to trimming and J lost 0 bases; unmatched junction nucleotides: 16. This CDR3 spans 21 amino acids. The CDR3 nucleotides are TGTGCCAGCAGTTTGGGTTTATGGGGGACTAGCGGCGCCAGCTCCTACAATGAGCAGTTCTTC. Amino acids: CASSLGLWGTSGASSYNEQFF.

V gene TRBV14 combines with J gene TRBJ2-5; D not certain. The CDR3 runs 12 residues. Germline V CDR1 and CDR2: SGHDN, FVKESK. V lost 3 bases and J 3 bases, leaving 5 bases between the germline ends. CDR3 in DNA: TGTGCCAGCAGCCACATAGAAGAGACCCAGTACTTC. Translating it yields CASSHIEETQYF.

In nucleotides, the CDR3 is TGCAGCGTCGTGACAGTTCCTAATCAGCCCCAGCATTTT. As protein: CSVVTVPNQPQHF. The chain employs TRBV29-1 and TRBJ1-5; D may be TRBD1 (5 bases). CDR1 is SQVTM, CDR2 ANQGSEA, per germline. Trimming cost V 6 bases and J 4 bases, with 13 bases left between them. The length of the CDR3 is 13 residues.

This clone was seen only a few times. The genes are TRBV18 and TRBJ1-5, with 7 bases aligning to TRBD1. The CDR3 is 15 residues long. The germline CDR1 and CDR2 sequences are KGHSH and LQKENI. V lost 3 bases and J lost 7; bases outside the gene matches: 9. CDR3 in DNA: TGTGCCAGCTCACCTCCCACAGGGGACGGCCAGCCCCAGCATTTT. It specifies CASSPPTGDGQPQHF.

Notes on this clone: In the same sample, other DNA sequences code for this CDR3. The chain recombines TRBV5-6 with TRBJ2-3; 8 bases fit TRBD1. Germline assignment: CDR1 SGHDT and CDR2 YYEEEE. The CDR3 spans 15 residues. After removal of 0 bases from V and 0 bases from J, the junction contained 0 bases not matched to a gene. CDR3 protein: CASSLGQGSTDTQYF. CDR3 sequence (DNA): TGTGCCAGCAGCTTGGGACAGGGGAGCACAGATACGCAGTATTTT.

The chain is built from TRBV2 and TRBJ1-5; D is ambiguous. CDR1 and CDR2 (germline): SNHLY, FYNNEI. CDR3 size: 13 residues. The germline V and J ends were trimmed by 5 bases and 4 bases, with 9 bases remaining between them. CDR3 amino acids: CASSIIENQPQHF. CDR3 nucleotides: TGTGCCAGCAGTATCATTGAGAATCAGCCCCAGCATTTT.

This chain connects TRBV2 to TRBJ2-7; the match to TRBD1 covers 9 bases. The germline gives CDR1 SNHLY, CDR2 FYNNEI. V shed 8 bases, J shed 2 bases, and the junction held 4 bases outside the gene matches. CDR3 length: 13 residues. The CDR3 protein is CASERQGAYEQYF. As DNA, the CDR3 is TGTGCCAGCGAGAGACAGGGGGCCTACGAGCAGTACTTC.

CDR3 coding DNA: TGTGCCAGCAGCTTATTAGGGGCGGTCCCTCAAGAGACCCAGTACTTC. Its translation: CASSLLGAVPQETQYF. The chain employs TRBV7-9 and TRBJ2-5; TRBD1 is a possible D gene (5 bases). Germline lookup yields CDR1 SEHNR and CDR2 FQNEAQ (reference sequence). With 2 bases removed from V and 2 bases from J, the gap between germline ends came to 15 bases. The CDR3 totals 16 residues.

This sequence joins TRBV7-8 and TRBJ1-5; D gene uncertain. CDR3 length: 13 residues. Germline V lookup: CDR1 SGHVS, CDR2 FQNEAQ. With 5 bases removed from V and 9 bases from J, the gap between germline ends came to 14 bases. This chain's CDR3 is CASSPEYGPPQHF. The DNA of the CDR3 is TGTGCCAGCAGCCCGGAGTACGGTCCGCCCCAGCATTTT.

This chain connects TRBV7-6 to TRBJ2-1; no clear D gene. Germline CDR1 SGHVS, CDR2 FNYEAQ. Trimming cost V 5 bases and J 7 bases, with 12 bases left between them. This CDR3 has 13 residues. The CDR3 DNA follows: TGTGCCAGCAGCCTTATTGACATGAATGAGCAGTTCTTC. It encodes CASSLIDMNEQFF.

The chain combines TRBV6-5 with TRBJ1-2, with D tentatively TRBD1 (5 bases). Germline loops: CDR1 MNHEY, CDR2 SVGAGI. Trimming left V 5 bases short and J 0 bases short, with 13 bases between. The CDR3 is 15 residues long. CDR3 in DNA: TGTGCCAGCAGTACAGGCTACTTAGCTAACTATGGCTACACCTTC. As protein: CASSTGYLANYGYTF.

The J gene is TRBJ1-1, the V gene TRBV27, with 11 nucleotides matching TRBD1. The CDR3 contains 14 residues. CDR1 and CDR2 (germline): MNHEY, SMNVEV (reference sequence). Germline trimming cut 5 bases from V and 5 bases from J; bases unmatched to any gene: 4. CDR3 DNA sequence: TGTGCCAGCAGTCCAGGGACAGGGGGAACTGAAGCTTTCTTT. This encodes CASSPGTGGTEAFF.

The chain joins TRBV28 to TRBJ1-5; 9 positions agree with TRBD1. CDR3 length: 14 amino acids. Germline V CDR1 and CDR2: MDHEN, SYDVKM. Unmatched junction bases numbered 4, after V lost 5 bases and J lost 5 bases. CDR3: CASSLRDRDQPQHF. The CDR3 coding sequence is TGTGCCAGCAGTCTCCGGGACAGGGATCAGCCCCAGCATTTT. The variable domain in full, completed from reference TRBV28 and TRBJ1-5, reads DVKVTQSSRYLVKRTGEKVFLECVQDMDHENMFWYRQDPGLGLRLIYFSYDVKMKEKGDIPEGYSVSREKKERFSLILESASTNQTSMYLCASSLRDRDQPQHFGDGTRLSIL.

The rearrangement uses TRBV29-1 and TRBJ1-5; perhaps TRBD1 as D (5 bases). V gave up 4 bases and J gave up 5 bases, with 6 bases separating them. The CDR3 has 11 amino acids. From germline, CDR1 is SQVTM and CDR2 ANQGSEA. The CDR3 spells CSVGGDQPQHF. The CDR3 DNA follows: TGCAGCGTTGGGGGGGATCAGCCCCAGCATTTT.

The V call is TRBV6-5, the J call TRBJ2-1; 8 bases fit TRBD2. The ends lost 5 bases at V and 5 bases at J; junction bases unmatched: 8. The germline gives CDR1 MNHEY, CDR2 SVGAGI. The CDR3 spans 15 residues. CDR3 DNA: TGTGCCAGCAGTGCCAGCGGGAGCATCAACAATGAGCAGTTCTTC. Translation: CASSASGSINNEQFF.

This chain uses TRBV30 with TRBJ2-3; 11 bases are a match to TRBD1. The trim removed 8 bases at V and 6 bases at J, leaving 16 bases unmatched. Germline V gene sequence: CDR1 GTSNPN, CDR2 SVGIG (reference sequence). The CDR3 is made up of 16 amino acids. The CDR3 loop is CAGTPTGTGGWDTQYF. DNA for the CDR3: TGTGCCGGAACCCCGACCGGGACAGGGGGATGGGATACGCAGTATTTT.

The chain's CDR3 is CASSLGGEGTQYF. CDR3 coding DNA: TGTGCCAGCAGCTTGGGGGGAGAAGGGACCCAGTACTTC. The rearrangement uses TRBV11-2 and TRBJ2-5; D is perhaps TRBD2 (6 bases). Trimming removed 3 bases from V and 7 bases from J, with 12 bases in between. This CDR3 has 13 residues. CDR1 is SGHAT and CDR2 is FQNNGV in the germline V gene.

V usage is TRBV29-1 and J usage is TRBJ2-5; 10 bases match TRBD2. Trimming took 3 bases from V and 4 from J; bases not matched to a gene: 5. This CDR3 contains 14 residues. Per germline, CDR1 SQVTM and CDR2 ANQGSEA. Here the CDR3 reads CSVDASGSGETQYF. As DNA, the CDR3 is TGCAGCGTTGATGCTAGCGGGAGTGGAGAGACCCAGTACTTC. Variable domain in full (rest from reference TRBV29-1 and TRBJ2-5): SAVISQKPSRDICQRGTSLTIQCQVDSQVTMMFWYRQQPGQSLTLIATANQGSEATYESGFVIDKFPISRPNLTFSTLTVSNMSPEDSSIYLCSVDASGSGETQYFGPGTRLLVL.

In this sample, this clone turned up a few times. This chain joins TRBV10-3 and TRBJ1-1; the match to TRBD1 covers 8 bases. The junction had 10 bases not matched to a gene; V was cut back by 6 bases and J by 4 bases. Germline V CDR1 and CDR2: ENHRY, SYGVKD. The CDR3 is made up of 15 amino acids. The CDR3 DNA reads as TGTGCCATCAGGATAGCAGGGGGCCCAGGCACTGAAGCTTTCTTT. Translation: CAIRIAGGPGTEAFF.

The chain employs TRBV6-5 and TRBJ2-7; 7 bases line up with TRBD1. The CDR3 extends over 14 amino acids. The germline V gene encodes CDR1 MNHEY and CDR2 SVGAGI. J was trimmed by 3 bases and V by 7 bases; bases with no gene match: 9. The CDR3, as DNA: TGTGCCAGCACCAGCCGGGACAGCTACTACGAGCAGTACTTC. It codes for CASTSRDSYYEQYF.

The V call is TRBV11-2, the J call TRBJ2-7, with 13 bases aligning to TRBD2. Germline CDR1 reads SGHAT; CDR2 reads FQNNGV. This CDR3 has 18 amino acids. V lost 5 bases to trimming and J lost 0 bases; unmatched junction nucleotides: 10. CDR3 bases: TGTGCCAGCAGCCCTATACTAGCGGGAGGGCCAGGCTCCTACGAGCAGTACTTC. Translation gives CASSPILAGGPGSYEQYF.